This TCR beta chain was recovered during a study of siplizumab effects on memory and regulatory T cells. CDR1 SGHVS and CDR2 FQNEAQ come from the germline V gene. The CDR3 is 14 residues long. Trimming stripped 3 bases from V and 3 bases from J, with 11 bases between. TCRdb's table, derived via immunoSEQ multiplex PCR, lists solely in-frame clones and lacks some. The sample includes approximately 100,000 clones, 90% to 95% of them seen just once. The receptor's source is a human donor in good health. The sample was Tregs sorted from blood. This chain links TRBV7-8 with TRBJ2-5; D is possibly TRBD1 or TRBD2 (7 bases each). CDR3 amino acids: CASSFRGGEETQYF. CDR3 nucleotide sequence: TGTGCCAGCAGCTTCAGGGGGGGGGAAGAGACCCAGTACTTC.